The clone carrying this T cell receptor (beta chain) has only a few counts. What it binds is not known. V was trimmed by 3 bases and J by 6 bases, leaving 23 bases between them. Germline V CDR1 and CDR2: MGHRA, YSYEKL. This CDR3 region has 17 residues. The data are from a study of blood T cells in healthy people across ages. Study findings and constraints: The recorded TCR beta diversity per million T cells decreased in a roughly linear manner with age.

The authors ran a second PCR of 7 to 11 cycles using a sample-barcoded 5' primer and a J-beta primer mix. Every single cDNA molecule received a tag from a template-switch adaptor with 12 random nucleotides. Each CDR3 protein gets one entry after TCRdb re-called the 5' RACE reads with MiXCR. The sample shows some 760,000 distinct CDR3 sequences, more than 20% of them seen only once. In addition, the sample was reused for a study of T cells of mothers and their children. That work contributes: All extracted RNA went into cDNA synthesis, approximately 1.4 ug per 15 ul.

This TCR was sampled from a boy aged 5-17 years in good health. Specimen: blood. The chain combines TRBV4-1 with TRBJ1-2, with a tentative D call TRBD1 (5 bases). Here the CDR3 DNA reads TGCGCCAGCAGCCAGGAGATCCCTCAGGGCGCCGGGGATGGCTACACCTTC. Amino acid sequence: CASSQEIPQGAGDGYTF.